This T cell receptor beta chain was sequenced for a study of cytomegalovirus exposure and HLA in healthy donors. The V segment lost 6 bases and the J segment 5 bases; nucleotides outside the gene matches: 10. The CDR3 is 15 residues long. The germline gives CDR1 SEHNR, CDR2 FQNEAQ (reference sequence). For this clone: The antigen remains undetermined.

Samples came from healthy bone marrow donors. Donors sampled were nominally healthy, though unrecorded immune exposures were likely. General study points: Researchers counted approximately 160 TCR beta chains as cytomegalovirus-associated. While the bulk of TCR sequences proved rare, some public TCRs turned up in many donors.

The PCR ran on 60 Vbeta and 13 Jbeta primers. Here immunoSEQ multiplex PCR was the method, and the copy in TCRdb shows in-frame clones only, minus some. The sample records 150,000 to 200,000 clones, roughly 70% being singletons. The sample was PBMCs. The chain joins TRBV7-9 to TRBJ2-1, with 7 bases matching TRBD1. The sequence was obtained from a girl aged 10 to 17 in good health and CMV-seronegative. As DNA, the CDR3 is TGTGCCAGCAGTCCGACAGGGTCCCTAAACAATGAGCAGTTCTTC. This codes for CASSPTGSLNNEQFF.